These 21 T cell receptor beta chains were all obtained from the same sample, sequenced in a study of blood T cells in healthy people across ages. Next came a second PCR, run for about 6 to 12 cycles, which used a sample-barcoded 5' primer along with a J-beta primer mix. TCRdb re-analysed the 5' RACE reads in MiXCR, keeping a single row per CDR3 protein. The repertoire holds approximately 800,000 distinct CDR3 sequences, with just under 25% as singletons. These data also formed part of another study, on T cells of mothers and their children.

Sequencing was carried out using blood. Receptors were obtained from a boy aged 5 to 17 in good health.

The sample holds many counts of this clonotype. The chain combines TRBV29-1 with TRBJ2-3, with D possibly TRBD1 on 5 matching bases. V lost 6 bases and J 3 bases, leaving 16 bases between the germline ends. Germline lookup yields CDR1 SQVTM and CDR2 ANQGSEA. The CDR3 totals 14 residues. The CDR3 here is CSVTLDKRTDTQYF. The CDR3 nucleotides read TGCAGCGTGACCCTGGACAAAAGGACAGATACGCAGTATTTT.

This clonotype occurred a few times. Because the CDR3 is missing its conserved closing phenylalanine or tryptophan, this is likely a read error. The rearrangement links TRBV5-1 to TRBJ2-7, with 8 bases identical to TRBD2. The length of the CDR3 is 15 residues. Germline values: CDR1 SGHRS, CDR2 YFSETQ. Trimming removed 4 bases from V and 2 bases from J; junction bases left unmatched: 8. The CDR3 region is CASSGGGGGTYEQYL. Here the CDR3 DNA reads TGCGCCAGCAGCGGGGGCGGCGGGGGGACCTACGAGCAGTACCTC.

The chain has TRBV29-1 and TRBJ2-3; 8 nucleotides line up with TRBD2. J lost 10 bases, V lost 0 bases, and 12 bases had no gene match. There are 15 residues in the CDR3. Per the germline V gene, CDR1 is SQVTM and CDR2 is ANQGSEA. The chain's CDR3 is CSVEDWEGLEGAQYF. CDR3 DNA: TGCAGCGTTGAAGATTGGGAGGGACTAGAGGGTGCGCAGTATTTT.

This chain connects TRBV4-1 to TRBJ2-1; D gene uncertain. The CDR3 sequence is 18 residues long. Germline lookup yields CDR1 MGHRA and CDR2 YSYEKL. Between the trimmed V and J ends, which lost 0 bases and 5 bases, there was a span of 20 bases. The CDR3 DNA is TGCGCCAGCAGCCAAGATCGACGGATTACTAATTGGAACAATGAGCAGTTCTTC. Translating it yields CASSQDRRITNWNNEQFF.

This clonotype turned up a few times. The V call is TRBV4-3, the J call TRBJ1-1; TRBD1 is a possible D gene (5 bases). Germline loops: CDR1 LGHNA, CDR2 YSLEER. This CDR3 has 15 amino acids. V was clipped by 0 bases and J by 2 bases, with 10 bases between them. CDR3 in amino acids: CASSQETATNTEAFF. The CDR3 region has the DNA TGCGCCAGCAGCCAAGAGACAGCCACCAACACTGAAGCTTTCTTT.

This clonotype was recorded only once. The rearrangement uses TRBV5-1 and TRBJ1-1, with D unclear. CDR1 and CDR2 (germline): SGHRS, YFSETQ. CDR3 length equals 13 residues. Trimming stripped 2 bases from V and 3 bases from J, with 8 bases between. The CDR3 bases are TGCGCCAGCAGCTTTGATGTAGACACTGAAGCTTTCTTT. Its protein product is CASSFDVDTEAFF.

This clonotype came up a few times. The gene calls are TRBV12-3 or TRBV12-4 and TRBJ1-4; 11 positions agree with TRBD1. Trimming took 4 bases from V and 7 from J; bases not matched to a gene: 5. The CDR3 is 15 residues long. CDR3 coding DNA: TGTGCCAGCAGTTCCGGACAGGGGGCAGTTGAAAAACTGTTTTTT. Its translation is CASSSGQGAVEKLFF.

The chain links TRBV5-5 to TRBJ2-3; 11 bases map to TRBD2. The junction had 7 bases not matched to a gene; V was cut back by 4 bases and J by 3 bases. The CDR3 loop spans 16 amino acids. The germline gives CDR1 SGHKS, CDR2 YYEKEE (reference sequence). In DNA, the CDR3 is TGTGCCAGCAGCCTAATCCCTAGCGGGGGGACAGATACGCAGTATTTT. Residues: CASSLIPSGGTDTQYF.

The J gene is TRBJ2-5, the V gene TRBV14, with a possible D match to TRBD1 (5 bases). CDR3 length: 15 residues. Between the trimmed V and J ends, which lost 2 bases and 5 bases, there was a span of 15 bases. Germline CDR1 is SGHDN and CDR2 is FVKESK. Here the CDR3 reads CASSQNDRSWETQYF. CDR3 coding DNA: TGTGCCAGCAGCCAAAACGACAGATCCTGGGAGACCCAGTACTTC.

V gene TRBV7-8 combines with J gene TRBJ2-4, with 9 bases identical to TRBD2. The V segment lost 5 bases and the J segment 0 bases; nucleotides outside the gene matches: 8. The CDR3 loop spans 17 amino acids. CDR1 is SGHVS, CDR2 FQNEAQ, per germline. The CDR3 region has the DNA TGTGCCAGCAGCCCCCGGCTAGCGGGGTTAGCCAAAAACATTCAGTACTTC. This codes for CASSPRLAGLAKNIQYF.

The CDR3 region has the DNA TGTGCCAGCAGCTTAGATAAGAGGACACTAGCTAATGAAAAACTGTTTTTT. This codes for CASSLDKRTLANEKLFF. This chain links TRBV11-2 with TRBJ1-4; possibly TRBD1 for D (5 bases). Germline CDR1 SGHAT, CDR2 FQNNGV. The CDR3 sequence is 17 residues long. The V end was cut by 0 bases, the J end by 3 bases, with 14 bases between.

This clonotype was counted a few times. The chain joins TRBV3-1 to TRBJ1-5; D unresolved. CDR3 length: 14 amino acids. Trimming took off 5 bases at V and 0 bases at J, with 8 bases between the two ends. In germline, CDR1 is LGHDT, CDR2 YNNKEL (reference sequence). CDR3 sequence reads: CASSGENSNQPQHF. In DNA, the CDR3 is TGTGCCAGCAGCGGGGAGAATAGCAATCAGCCCCAGCATTTT.

This clonotype was seen a few times. J is TRBJ1-1 and V is TRBV5-6; D remains unclear. V lost 0 bases to trimming and J lost 5 bases, with 11 bases between them. CDR3 length: 14 residues. CDR1 is SGHDT, CDR2 YYEEEE, per germline. CDR3: CASSLGGRGTEAFF. In DNA form, the CDR3 reads TGTGCCAGCAGCTTGGGTGGCCGGGGAACTGAAGCTTTCTTT.

This clonotype was detected only a few times. CDR3 sequence: CASSSLRGVRQPHLNTEAFF. CDR3 coding DNA: TGTGCCAGCAGCTCACTTCGGGGGGTGCGACAACCTCATTTGAACACTGAAGCTTTCTTT. The chain carries TRBV7-3 and TRBJ1-1; TRBD1 might be the D (5 bases). The CDR3 is 20 residues long. Trimming took 4 bases from V and 0 from J, leaving 27 bases between them. Per germline, CDR1 SGHTA and CDR2 FQGTGA.

This clonotype was observed a few times. The chain links TRBV20-1 to TRBJ2-4, with D uncertain. This CDR3 region has 11 residues. Germline V gene sequence: CDR1 DFQATT, CDR2 SNEGSKA (reference sequence). V was cut by 3 bases and J by 8 bases, with 8 bases left in between. The CDR3 region is CSASLGYIQYF. As DNA, the CDR3 is TGCAGTGCTAGCCTAGGATACATTCAGTACTTC.

V is TRBV10-3 and J is TRBJ1-2; D gene ambiguous. The CDR3 has 13 residues. The V end was cut by 5 bases, the J end by 2 bases, with 9 bases between. Germline V CDR1 and CDR2: ENHRY, SYGVKD. Written as DNA, the CDR3 is TGTGCCATCAGTAACCGGGCCAACTATGGCTACACCTTC. It yields the protein CAISNRANYGYTF.

Concerning this clonotype itself: Relative to the germline gene, one junction end is altered; a read error may explain this. The rearrangement joins TRBV6-5 to TRBJ2-5; D is undetermined. The CDR3 sequence is 13 residues long. Germline V CDR1 and CDR2: MNHEY, SVGAGI. CDR3 DNA sequence: TGTGCCAGCAGTTACCACTCCCAAGGGACCCAGTACTTC. Protein sequence: CASSYHSQGTQYF.

The chain uses TRBV18 and TRBJ2-6, with unresolved D. Trimming took 5 bases from V and 1 from J, leaving 12 bases between them. Germline V lookup: CDR1 KGHSH, CDR2 LQKENI. The CDR3 is 16 amino acids. The CDR3 bases are TGTGCCAGCTCAACATCTCAGCCATCTGGGGCCAACGTCCTGACTTTC. It is translated as CASSTSQPSGANVLTF.

The chain links TRBV15 to TRBJ2-2; D is possibly TRBD1 (6 bases). The V and J ends lost 7 bases and 3 bases respectively, with 15 bases between them. The CDR3 is made up of 15 amino acids. Germline CDR1 and CDR2: LNHNV and YYDKDF (reference sequence). CDR3 loop: CATKPGQIYTGELFF. CDR3 DNA sequence: TGTGCCACCAAACCGGGACAAATATACACCGGGGAGCTGTTTTTT.

This sequence joins TRBV28 and TRBJ2-3; 7 bases line up with TRBD1. Per the germline V gene, CDR1 is MDHEN and CDR2 is SYDVKM. There are 14 residues in the CDR3. The trim removed 5 bases at V and 2 bases at J, leaving 4 bases unmatched. This CDR3 reads CASSGDRYTDTQYF. CDR3 coding DNA: TGTGCCAGCAGTGGGGACAGATACACAGATACGCAGTATTTT. The whole variable domain, filled in from reference TRBV28 and TRBJ2-3, reads DVKVTQSSRYLVKRTGEKVFLECVQDMDHENMFWYRQDPGLGLRLIYFSYDVKMKEKGDIPEGYSVSREKKERFSLILESASTNQTSMYLCASSGDRYTDTQYFGPGTRLTVL.

The chain joins TRBV11-2 to TRBJ1-2; D is unresolved. The CDR3 runs to 14 residues. Germline CDR1 is SGHAT and CDR2 is FQNNGV. V was shortened by 1 base and J by 6 bases, with 12 bases between the two germline ends. In DNA, the CDR3 is TGTGCCAGCAGCTTAGTCTGGGAAATGGATGGCTACACCTTC. Translating it yields CASSLVWEMDGYTF. The variable domain in full, completed from reference TRBV11-2 and TRBJ1-2, reads EAGVAQSPRYKIIEKRQSVAFWCNPISGHATLYWYQQILGQGPKLLIQFQNNGVVDDSQLPKDRFSAERLKGVDSTLKIQPAKLEDSAVYLCASSLVWEMDGYTFGSGTRLTVV.